The 23 T cell receptor beta chains presented below share a single source sample, sequenced in a study of cytomegalovirus exposure and HLA in healthy donors (dated 2017 in TCRdb). The library was produced with the immunoSEQ multiplex PCR assay. For the multiplex PCR, a mixture combining 60 forward primers for TCR Vbeta segments and 13 reverse primers for TCR Jbeta segments was used. TCRdb limited this immuneACCESS table to in-frame rearrangements with V and J called. A share of clones is missing; checked studies link under half to unresolved V genes, and the rest is unexplained. The sample includes approximately 100,000 clones, with about a tenth observed a single time. Less than 6% of the sample rests with the top ten. The sequencing input was PBMCs. The receptor source for this set is a man aged 35 to 55 in good health and CMV-seropositive.

The chain recombines TRBV5-4 with TRBJ2-3; no reliable D call. The CDR3 is made up of 15 amino acids. Germline CDR1 is SGHNT and CDR2 is YYREEE (reference sequence). V lost 1 base and J 0 bases, leaving 9 bases between the germline ends. The CDR3 spells CASSLIERSTDTQYF. CDR3 coding DNA: TGTGCCAGCAGCTTGATCGAGAGAAGCACAGATACGCAGTATTTT.

This chain joins TRBV29-1 and TRBJ2-7; TRBD2 agrees at 8 bases. The CDR3 length is 15 residues. From germline, CDR1 is SQVTM and CDR2 ANQGSEA. With V trimmed by 7 bases and J by 4 bases, 15 bases remained unmatched. Here the CDR3 reads CSARGAGGPWYEQYF. The CDR3 bases are TGCAGCGCCCGAGGTGCGGGAGGCCCCTGGTACGAGCAGTACTTC.

The table lists this clone with a few counts. The chain has TRBV28 and TRBJ2-1; D unresolved. The CDR3 has 15 amino acids. Germline CDR1 reads MDHEN; CDR2 reads SYDVKM. V was shortened by 3 bases and J by 4 bases, with 13 bases between the two germline ends. DNA of the CDR3: TGTGCCAGCAGTTTCCCTAGGAAACCGTACAATGAGCAGTTCTTC. This codes for CASSFPRKPYNEQFF.

The sample holds many counts of this clone. The chain uses TRBV19 and TRBJ2-3; 8 nucleotides line up with TRBD2. V trimming: 3 bases; J trimming: 1 base; junction bases outside the gene matches: 9. The CDR3 extends over 17 amino acids. Germline V CDR1 and CDR2: LNHDA, SQIVND (reference sequence). CDR3 region: CASSISGGGRRTDTQYF. DNA for the CDR3: TGTGCCAGTAGTATTAGTGGGGGCGGGAGGCGCACAGATACGCAGTATTTT.

V usage is TRBV7-8 and J usage is TRBJ2-5, with 9 positions matching TRBD1. Germline V gene sequence: CDR1 SGHVS, CDR2 FQNEAQ. V dropped 5 bases and J dropped 2; count of bases not matched to a gene: 6. This CDR3 contains 15 residues. The CDR3 coding sequence is TGTGCCAGCAGCCCTTGGACAGGGGTACAAGAGACCCAGTACTTC. Protein product: CASSPWTGVQETQYF.

This clone was counted only a few times. Relative to the germline gene, one junction end is altered; a read error may explain this. V usage is TRBV9 and J usage is TRBJ2-5; possibly TRBD1 for D (5 bases). Germline CDR1 reads SGDLS; CDR2 reads YYNGEE. The CDR3 is 15 amino acids. CDR3 coding DNA: TGTGCCAGCAGCGTAGAAACAGGCTACCAAGAGACCCAGCACTTC. Its protein is CASSVETGYQETQHF.

In this sample, this clone turned up a few times. The V and J genes are TRBV13 and TRBJ1-1; TRBD1 is a possible D gene (6 bases). CDR1 PRHDT and CDR2 FYEKMQ come from the germline V gene (reference sequence). The germline V and J ends were trimmed by 3 bases and 1 base, with 9 bases remaining between them. The CDR3 runs to 14 residues. CDR3 protein: CASSFPGENTEAFF. The CDR3 nucleotides are TGTGCCAGCAGCTTCCCAGGGGAGAACACTGAAGCTTTCTTT.

The V gene is TRBV6-5, the J gene TRBJ1-5; TRBD1 agrees at 7 bases. CDR3 length: 15 residues. Per the germline V gene, CDR1 is MNHEY and CDR2 is SVGAGI. V gave up 5 bases and J gave up 3 bases; unmatched junction bases: 7. DNA for the CDR3: TGTGCCAGCAGTAACCGGGACAGTTCCAATCAGCCCCAGCATTTT. Amino acid sequence: CASSNRDSSNQPQHF.

This clone was observed a handful of times. The CDR3 DNA follows: TGTATCTCTCGAGGGACAGGGTTAAACAATGAGCAGTTCTTC. Encoded protein: CISRGTGLNNEQFF. The rearrangement links TRBV28 to TRBJ2-1, with 9 bases that match TRBD1. The germline V gene has CDR1 MDHEN and CDR2 SYDVKM. There are 14 residues in the CDR3.

This clone was observed a few times. J is TRBJ2-5 and V is TRBV27, with 10 bases that match TRBD2. The CDR3 covers 14 residues. From germline, CDR1 is MNHEY and CDR2 SMNVEV (reference sequence). Losses at the gene ends were 8 bases for V and 5 bases for J; bases not matched to a gene: 8. The CDR3 here is CASGLAGAWETQYF. The CDR3 DNA sequence: TGTGCCAGCGGTCTAGCGGGAGCATGGGAGACCCAGTACTTC.

The V gene is TRBV10-3, the J gene TRBJ2-7; maybe TRBD2 (5 bases). This CDR3 has 14 residues. Germline CDR1 is ENHRY and CDR2 is SYGVKD. Trimming removed 5 bases at V and 4 bases at J, with 15 bases between. The CDR3 sequence: CAISSPGRGYEQYF. DNA for the CDR3: TGTGCCATCAGTTCGCCGGGCCGGGGATACGAGCAGTACTTC.

V gene TRBV7-5 combines with J gene TRBJ2-3; the table's D call, TRBD2, has no DNA check behind it. TRBV7-5 is a listed pseudogene. The CDR3 runs 15 residues. The CDR3 nucleotides read TGTGCCAGAAGCTTGCGACTAGCGCTTTTAGATACGCAGTATTTT. It is translated as CARSLRLALLDTQYF.

This chain uses TRBV4-1 with TRBJ1-4; D is uncertain. Trimming pared 0 bases from V and 8 bases from J, leaving 16 bases between. Germline CDR1 is MGHRA and CDR2 is YSYEKL. This CDR3 has 16 residues. This chain's CDR3 is CASSQDHGKGSEKLFF. CDR3 bases: TGCGCCAGCAGCCAAGATCACGGGAAAGGGAGCGAAAAACTGTTTTTT.

This clone occurred a few times. V usage is TRBV9 and J usage is TRBJ1-1; 7 nucleotides match TRBD1. The V gene's germline CDR1 is SGDLS and CDR2 YYNGEE. The CDR3 totals 13 residues. V dropped 3 bases and J dropped 8; count of bases not matched to a gene: 7. The DNA for the CDR3 is TGTGCCAGCAGCGCGAGGACAGGACCAGAAGCTTTCTTT. Its protein product is CASSARTGPEAFF.

This clone was recorded a few times. This chain joins TRBV11-2 and TRBJ2-1, with TRBD2 matching 9 bases. Looked up from germline, CDR1 is SGHAT and CDR2 is FQNNGV. The CDR3 consists of 15 residues. Trimming cost V 5 bases and J 5 bases; bases outside gene matches: 7. DNA for the CDR3: TGTGCCAGCAGCCAAACTAGCGGGTTAAACAATGAGCAGTTCTTC. Translated, it gives CASSQTSGLNNEQFF.

This clone was observed a handful of times. V is TRBV15 and J is TRBJ2-7; 11 bases are a match to TRBD2. This CDR3 has 18 residues. Losses at the gene ends were 3 bases for V and 0 bases for J; bases not matched to a gene: 10. CDR1 is LNHNV, CDR2 YYDKDF, per germline (reference sequence). In DNA, the CDR3 is TGTGCCACCAGCAGCCTTCTTAGCGGGAGGGTGAGCTCCTACGAGCAGTACTTC. Translating gives CATSSLLSGRVSSYEQYF. The full variable domain, its missing parts supplied by reference TRBV15 and TRBJ2-7, is DAMVIQNPRYQVTQFGKPVTLSCSQTLNHNVMYWYQQKSSQAPKLLFHYYDKDFNNEADTPDNFQSRRPNTSFCFLDIRSPGLGDTAMYLCATSSLLSGRVSSYEQYFGPGTRLTVT.

This clone was picked up a small number of times. The rearrangement links TRBV6-1 to TRBJ1-2, with 7 bases aligning to TRBD1. The CDR3 is made up of 13 amino acids. CDR1 and CDR2 from the germline V gene are MNHNS and SASEGT. J was trimmed by 6 bases and V by 6 bases; bases with no gene match: 7. CDR3 nucleotides: TGTGCCAGCAGGGCCGGGACAGCCGATGGCTACACCTTC. Protein: CASRAGTADGYTF.

This clone turned up a few times. The chain recombines TRBV19 with TRBJ2-1, with 11 bases that match TRBD2. The germline gives CDR1 LNHDA, CDR2 SQIVND (reference sequence). The CDR3 consists of 18 residues. J was trimmed by 8 bases and V by 0 bases; bases with no gene match: 12. The CDR3 DNA follows: TGTGCCAGTAGTATAGACCCAAAGACTAGCGGGATGGCGGATGAGCAGTTCTTC. Protein product: CASSIDPKTSGMADEQFF.

This clone was recorded a few times. The rearrangement joins TRBV28 to TRBJ1-1, with TRBD1 matching over 7 bases. The germline V gene has CDR1 MDHEN and CDR2 SYDVKM. The CDR3 spans 15 residues. Losses at the gene ends were 5 bases for V and 7 bases for J; bases not matched to a gene: 13. The CDR3 region has the DNA TGTGCCAGCAGTCCCTCTGGGGACAGTTCGGATGAAGCTTTCTTT. Its protein product is CASSPSGDSSDEAFF.

This clone was observed a few times. The J gene is TRBJ2-5, the V gene TRBV5-4; no reliable D call. The J call may be wrong; the DNA end is better matched by TRBJ2-7. The CDR3 runs 14 residues. Germline CDR1 SGHNT, CDR2 YYREEE (reference sequence). The CDR3 is CASSFAGVHDEQYF. CDR3 bases: TGTGCCAGCAGCTTCGCTGGAGTTCACGACGAGCAGTACTTC.

The J gene is TRBJ1-6, the V gene TRBV6-6, with no clear D. CDR3 length: 15 residues. Trimming left V 7 bases short and J 1 base short, with 11 bases between. Germline CDR1 and CDR2: MNHNY and SVGAGI (reference sequence). The CDR3 here is CASITPGSYNSPLHF. As DNA, the CDR3 is TGTGCCAGCATCACCCCGGGGTCCTATAATTCACCCCTCCACTTT.

The chain joins TRBV7-3 to TRBJ2-2; D not certain. The CDR3 length is 16 residues. Trimming left V 6 bases short and J 0 bases short, with 14 bases between. CDR1 is SGHTA, CDR2 FQGTGA, per germline. The CDR3 is CASSSQPVANTGELFF. The CDR3 DNA is TGTGCCAGCAGTTCTCAACCGGTAGCGAACACCGGGGAGCTGTTTTTT. The entire variable domain, with the rest obtained from reference TRBV7-3 and TRBJ2-2, is as follows: GAGVSQTPSNKVTEKGKYVELRCDPISGHTALYWYRQSLGQGPEFLIYFQGTGAADDSGLPNDRFFAVRPEGSVSTLKIQRTERGDSAVYLCASSSQPVANTGELFFGEGSRLTVL.

This clone has more than one count but fewer than ten. The chain is built from TRBV19 and TRBJ2-1; D may be TRBD2 (6 bases). The germline V gene encodes CDR1 LNHDA and CDR2 SQIVND (reference sequence). Trimming removed 5 bases at V and 5 bases at J, with 13 bases between. There are 14 residues in the CDR3. CDR3 sequence: CASSPGLADNEQFF. CDR3 sequence (DNA): TGTGCCAGTAGTCCGGGACTCGCGGACAATGAGCAGTTCTTC.